This T cell receptor beta chain emerged from a study of low-dose radiotherapy and immunotherapy resistance in tumors. This clonotype was found a few times. Specified time point: before trial treatment. Alpha and beta chains were covered, as first-strand cDNA relied on TRAV- and TRBV-specific primers. Over approximately 20 PCR cycles, TCRs were amplified from a constant-region primer and V-primer adapter. From the reads, TCRdb called clonotypes with MiXCR, one entry per CDR3 protein. The repertoire includes tens of thousands of distinct CDR3 sequences, approximately 26% of them detected once, and 5.7% sits in the top ten. Looked up from germline, CDR1 is SGHNT and CDR2 is YENEEA. This CDR3 has 14 amino acids. V dropped 1 base and J dropped 4; count of bases not matched to a gene: 1.

This chain uses TRBV11-3 with TRBJ2-1; 7 nucleotides match TRBD2. Sequenced material: PBMCs, taken before treatment. The receptor was isolated from a male donor with prostate cancer. CDR3 DNA sequence: TGTGCCAGCAGCTTAGCGCGGGGGTACAATGAGCAGTTCTTC. Translating it yields CASSLARGYNEQFF.